Listed here are 29 T cell receptor beta chains from one sample, sequenced in a study of blood T cell repertoires in COVID-19. Assay: immunoSEQ multiplex PCR; the TCRdb copy retains only in-frame clones and omits some. In the table there are tens of thousands of clones, more than 75% of which are singletons. Sequencing used peripheral blood. The receptors were sampled from a human donor in a cohort sampled during active COVID-19.

This chain uses TRBV9 with TRBJ1-1; no clear D gene. Trimming took off 2 bases at V and 1 base at J, with 6 bases between the two ends. Germline values: CDR1 SGDLS, CDR2 YYNGEE. This CDR3 has 13 amino acids. Here the CDR3 reads CASSVQENTEAFF. The CDR3 coding sequence is TGTGCCAGCAGCGTGCAGGAGAACACTGAAGCTTTCTTT.

This chain links TRBV5-6 with TRBJ1-2, with D maybe TRBD1 (6 bases). Germline assignment: CDR1 SGHDT and CDR2 YYEEEE. V was pared by 4 bases and J by 1 base, with 11 bases between. This CDR3 has 14 residues. The CDR3 spells CASSKGQSNYGYTF. Written as DNA, the CDR3 is TGTGCCAGCAGCAAAGGACAGAGTAACTATGGCTACACCTTC.

This chain links TRBV7-3 with TRBJ2-1; D remains ambiguous. There are 13 residues in the CDR3. From germline, CDR1 is SGHTA and CDR2 FQGTGA. The V end lost 2 bases, the J end lost 10 bases, and 12 bases lay between the germline ends. CDR3 residues: CASSLFDAREQFF. For the CDR3, the DNA is TGTGCCAGCAGCTTATTTGACGCGAGGGAGCAGTTCTTC.

The chain uses TRBV28 and TRBJ2-7; 10 positions agree with TRBD1. The germline gives CDR1 MDHEN, CDR2 SYDVKM. The CDR3 runs to 14 residues. The V segment lost 8 bases and the J segment 1 base; nucleotides outside the gene matches: 5. For the CDR3, the DNA is TGTGCCAGCTCCCCGGACAGGGGGTCCTACGAGCAGTACTTC. Its protein product is CASSPDRGSYEQYF.

This clone has just one count. The chain joins TRBV9 to TRBJ2-3; 9 bases fit TRBD2. This CDR3 comprises 16 residues. Losses at the gene ends were 3 bases for V and 6 bases for J; bases not matched to a gene: 11. Germline loops: CDR1 SGDLS, CDR2 YYNGEE. DNA for the CDR3: TGTGCCAGCAGCGGTCGCGGTGGGACTAGCTCGGATACGCAGTATTTT. It codes for CASSGRGGTSSDTQYF.

J is TRBJ2-4 and V is TRBV7-9; tentatively, D is TRBD1 (7 bases). Germline V CDR1 and CDR2: SEHNR, FQNEAQ (reference sequence). This CDR3 has 14 amino acids. V was pared by 4 bases and J by 8 bases, with 15 bases between. Here the CDR3 DNA reads TGTGCCAGCAGCTCCAGGGGGAGGAAAGACATTCAGTACTTC. Protein: CASSSRGRKDIQYF. Full variable domain (remainder filled in from reference TRBV7-9 and TRBJ2-4): DTGVSQNPRHKITKRGQNVTFRCDPISEHNRLYWYRQTLGQGPEFLTYFQNEAQLEKSRLLSDRFSAERPKGSFSTLEIQRTEQGDSAMYLCASSSRGRKDIQYFGAGTRLSVL.

This clone was detected only a few times. The V call is TRBV6-2 or TRBV6-3, the J call TRBJ1-5, with D maybe TRBD1 (5 bases). The CDR3 runs 15 residues. The germline V gene encodes CDR1 MNHEY and CDR2 SVGEGT. V was cut by 6 bases and J by 8 bases, with 20 bases left in between. The CDR3 is CASSPTRTRAKPQHF. The CDR3 DNA reads TGTGCCAGCAGCCCGACACGCACCAGGGCCAAGCCCCAGCATTTT.

This chain connects TRBV13 to TRBJ2-7, with TRBD2 matching 16 bases. V shed 2 bases and J 1 base; nucleotides not matched to a gene: 8. CDR1 PRHDT and CDR2 FYEKMQ come from the germline V gene (reference sequence). This CDR3 is built from 19 residues. CDR3 sequence reads: CASSLWGLAGGRPSYEQYF. CDR3 nucleotide sequence: TGTGCCAGCAGCTTATGGGGACTAGCGGGAGGGAGGCCTTCCTACGAGCAGTACTTC.

This clone was seen more than once but under ten times. V is TRBV6-4 and J is TRBJ2-5; a weak D match, TRBD2 (5 bases). Germline V CDR1 and CDR2: MRHNA, SNTAGT. Trimming removed 0 bases from V and 3 bases from J, with 11 bases in between. This CDR3 has 15 amino acids. CDR3: CASSDSKSEEETQYF. Here the CDR3 DNA reads TGTGCCAGCAGTGACTCGAAGTCGGAGGAAGAGACCCAGTACTTC.

The V call is TRBV29-1, the J call TRBJ2-7; TRBD1 agrees at 10 bases. Trimming removed 1 base from V and 5 bases from J; junction bases left unmatched: 2. This CDR3 spans 13 amino acids. CDR1 is SQVTM and CDR2 is ANQGSEA in the germline V gene. The CDR3 loop reads CSVEGQGADEQYF. The CDR3 DNA sequence: TGCAGCGTTGAAGGACAGGGGGCAGACGAGCAGTACTTC.

Concerning this clone: The germline gene is not matched at one end of the junction; a read error may be the cause. This CDR3 is CASSLGVGTEIQETQYF. The CDR3 DNA reads as TGTGCTAGCAGCTTAGGTGTAGGTACAGAGATTCAAGAGACCCAGTACTTC. The chain recombines TRBV7-7 with TRBJ2-5; D unclear. Germline V gene data show CDR1 as SSHAT and CDR2 as FNYEAQ (reference sequence). The CDR3 is 17 residues long.

J is TRBJ1-2 and V is TRBV19; unclear D gene. Trimming left V 10 bases short and J 7 bases short, with 25 bases between. This CDR3 has 15 amino acids. In germline, CDR1 is LNHDA, CDR2 SQIVND (reference sequence). As DNA, the CDR3 is TGTGCCACACGAACCCCGGGTGGGGAGCACAGTGGCTACACCTTC. Translating it yields CATRTPGGEHSGYTF. The full variable domain, its missing parts supplied by reference TRBV19 and TRBJ1-2, is DGGITQSPKYLFRKEGQNVTLSCEQNLNHDAMYWYRQDPGQGLRLIYYSQIVNDFQKGDIAEGYSVSREKKESFPLTVTSAQKNPTAFYLCATRTPGGEHSGYTFGSGTRLTVV.

The chain links TRBV28 to TRBJ2-7, with 8 bases that match TRBD1. The ends lost 7 bases at V and 2 bases at J; junction bases unmatched: 7. Germline V gene sequence: CDR1 MDHEN, CDR2 SYDVKM. CDR3 length: 14 residues. The CDR3 reads CASTSGQATYEQYF. CDR3 DNA: TGTGCCAGCACCTCGGGACAGGCAACCTACGAGCAGTACTTC.

This clone occurred once. The rearrangement links TRBV4-3 to TRBJ1-2; TRBD1 might be the D (5 bases). Germline assignment: CDR1 LGHNA and CDR2 YSLEER. CDR3 length: 16 amino acids. Trimming removed 4 bases at V and 3 bases at J, with 18 bases between. CDR3 loop: CASSPGGRDGHYGYTF. The CDR3, as DNA: TGCGCCAGCAGCCCCGGGGGTAGGGACGGACACTATGGCTACACCTTC.

The chain is built from TRBV4-3 and TRBJ2-7; 7 nucleotides match TRBD2. CDR1 is LGHNA and CDR2 is YSLEER in the germline V gene. V gave up 0 bases and J gave up 3 bases; unmatched junction bases: 8. The CDR3 sequence is 16 residues long. The CDR3 nucleotides read TGCGCCAGCAGCCAAGATTTGGGCGGGAGCTTCTACGAGCAGTACTTC. Protein product: CASSQDLGGSFYEQYF.

This clone occurred once. The genes are TRBV28 and TRBJ2-7, with D hard to call. The ends were cut back, 4 bases at V and 5 bases at J, with 12 bases in the middle. Germline V gene sequence: CDR1 MDHEN, CDR2 SYDVKM. This CDR3 spans 13 amino acids. Here the CDR3 reads CASSSGSIHEQYF. As DNA, the CDR3 is TGTGCCAGCAGTTCGGGTAGTATCCACGAGCAGTACTTC. Complete variable domain (other parts from reference TRBV28 and TRBJ2-7): DVKVTQSSRYLVKRTGEKVFLECVQDMDHENMFWYRQDPGLGLRLIYFSYDVKMKEKGDIPEGYSVSREKKERFSLILESASTNQTSMYLCASSSGSIHEQYFGPGTRLTVT.

The sample holds one count of this clone. The chain joins TRBV27 to TRBJ1-1, with D maybe TRBD1 (6 bases). Trimming shortened V by 6 bases and J by 2 bases, and 25 bases separated the two germline ends. Germline V gives CDR1 MNHEY, CDR2 SMNVEV (reference sequence). The CDR3 is 18 amino acids. The CDR3 region is CASSPDRPLHRDNTEAFF. The CDR3 coding sequence is TGTGCCAGCAGCCCAGATAGGCCCCTTCACAGGGACAACACTGAAGCTTTCTTT.

The genes are TRBV7-8 and TRBJ1-3, with D perhaps TRBD1 (6 bases). Germline CDR1 SGHVS, CDR2 FQNEAQ. CDR3 length equals 17 residues. V lost 7 bases to trimming and J lost 1 base, with 20 bases between them. The CDR3 region has the DNA TGTGCCAGCACCCCGAAGAACAGGGCTGAATCTGGAAACACCATATATTTT. Its protein is CASTPKNRAESGNTIYF.

The rearrangement uses TRBV18 and TRBJ1-4; D not resolved. Germline assignment: CDR1 KGHSH and CDR2 LQKENI. This CDR3 is built from 11 residues. Trimming shortened V by 3 bases and J by 8 bases, and 4 bases separated the two germline ends. The CDR3 DNA sequence: TGTGCCAGCTCACCCAGGGAAAAACTGTTTTTT. Translation: CASSPREKLFF.

The chain recombines TRBV10-3 with TRBJ2-7; TRBD1 matches 8 bases. Trimming took 4 bases from V and 4 from J; bases not matched to a gene: 9. Germline V gives CDR1 ENHRY, CDR2 SYGVKD. This CDR3 has 15 amino acids. CDR3 loop: CAISGDRGKNYEQYF. In DNA form, the CDR3 reads TGTGCCATCAGTGGCGACAGGGGAAAAAATTACGAGCAGTACTTC.

The rearrangement uses TRBV9 and TRBJ2-1; 14 bases align to TRBD2. Looked up from germline, CDR1 is SGDLS and CDR2 is YYNGEE. The CDR3 spans 21 residues. The J segment lost 0 bases and the V segment lost 2 bases, leaving 13 bases of the junction unmatched. The CDR3 DNA reads as TGTGCCAGCAGCGTTCCTACCGGGACTAGCGGGAGTAAGAGCTCCTACAATGAGCAGTTCTTC. It is translated as CASSVPTGTSGSKSSYNEQFF.

Comment on this clone: One end of the junction does not line up with germline, which may come from a read error. The chain combines TRBV27 with TRBJ2-1; 13 bases map to TRBD2. The CDR3 is made up of 15 amino acids. The germline CDR1 and CDR2 sequences are MNHEY and SMNVEV (reference sequence). CDR3 nucleotides: TGTGCCAACAGTTTACTAGCGGGAGGGCCGGTTGAGCAGTTCTTC. Protein: CANSLLAGGPVEQFF.

In this sample, this clone turned up a few times. The CDR3 region has the DNA TGTGCCAGCAGTTTATGGACTAGCGGGAGCACCGGGGAGCTGTTTTTT. It is translated as CASSLWTSGSTGELFF. The chain is built from TRBV28 and TRBJ2-2; 12 nucleotides align to TRBD2. The CDR3 runs to 16 residues. Trimming took 0 bases from V and 4 from J; bases not matched to a gene: 0. Per germline, CDR1 MDHEN and CDR2 SYDVKM.

V is TRBV11-2 and J is TRBJ2-7; weak D call: TRBD1 (6 bases). This CDR3 comprises 15 residues. V was shortened by 5 bases and J by 2 bases, with 16 bases between the two germline ends. The germline V gene has CDR1 SGHAT and CDR2 FQNNGV. CDR3 DNA: TGTGCCAGCAGCCCCCTAGGGGGACAAACCTACGAGCAGTACTTC. Protein: CASSPLGGQTYEQYF.

The chain has TRBV29-1 and TRBJ2-3, with 10 bases identical to TRBD2. CDR1 is SQVTM and CDR2 is ANQGSEA in the germline V gene. The CDR3 covers 13 residues. V shed 8 bases, J shed 3 bases, and the junction held 5 bases outside the gene matches. The CDR3 DNA follows: TGCAGCATAAGCGGGAGGGGGACAGATACGCAGTATTTT. It codes for CSISGRGTDTQYF.

The J gene is TRBJ2-3, the V gene TRBV24-1; D is unclear. The CDR3 is made up of 15 amino acids. Germline V gene data show CDR1 as KGHDR and CDR2 as SFDVKD. V lost 4 bases and J lost 0, with 10 bases in between. CDR3 sequence (DNA): TGTGCCACCAGTGACTACGGGTTGAGCACAGATACGCAGTATTTT. Its translation is CATSDYGLSTDTQYF.

V is TRBV9 and J is TRBJ2-1; 10 positions agree with TRBD2. V was pared by 3 bases and J by 6 bases, with 0 bases of the junction left unmatched. The CDR3 is 13 residues long. Germline V gene sequence: CDR1 SGDLS, CDR2 YYNGEE. The CDR3 sequence: CASSGTSGNEQFF. The CDR3 region has the DNA TGTGCCAGCAGCGGGACTAGCGGCAATGAGCAGTTCTTC.

V and J are TRBV7-2 and TRBJ1-6; D is undetermined. The V gene lost 4 bases and the J gene lost 7 bases, with 11 bases spanning the gap. CDR1 is SGHTA, CDR2 FQGNSA, per germline. CDR3 length equals 14 residues. The CDR3 DNA sequence: TGTGCCAGCAGCTGGAGGACGGGGAATTCACCCCTCCACTTT. This codes for CASSWRTGNSPLHF.

V and J are TRBV30 and TRBJ1-2, with 10 bases lining up with TRBD1. Germline CDR1 and CDR2: GTSNPN and SVGIG (reference sequence). The length of the CDR3 is 14 residues. Trimming cost V 2 bases and J 5 bases; bases outside gene matches: 5. The chain's CDR3 is CAWSMGQGIYGYTF. CDR3 in DNA: TGTGCCTGGAGTATGGGACAGGGGATATATGGCTACACCTTC. The full variable domain, in which reference TRBV30 and TRBJ1-2 provide the parts outside the CDR3, is SQTIHQWPATLVQPVGSPLSLECTVEGTSNPNLYWYRQAAGRGLQLLFYSVGIGQISSEVPQNLSASRPQDRQFILSSKKLLLSDSGFYLCAWSMGQGIYGYTFGSGTRLTVV.